This T cell receptor beta chain was sequenced for a study of blood T cells in healthy people across ages. Primers used in a second PCR of roughly 7 to 12 cycles were a sample-barcoded 5' primer and a J-beta primer mix. MiXCR, applied by TCRdb to the 5' RACE reads, yields one record per CDR3 protein. The data contain about 1,800,000 distinct CDR3 sequences, over 25% of them singletons. Trimming left V 3 bases short and J 4 bases short, with 18 bases between. The CDR3 has 16 amino acids. The germline CDR1 and CDR2 sequences are WSHSY and SAAADI. This clonotype has a handful of counts. The clonotype comes from a young woman in good health. The rearrangement uses TRBV10-2 and TRBJ1-2, with D unclear. The sample comprised blood. CDR3 bases: TGCGCCAGCAGTGAAGGCCCCTCACTCTGGAGCTATGGCTACACCTTC. As protein: CASSEGPSLWSYGYTF.